One sample yielded the 10 T cell receptor beta chains listed below, sequenced in a study of radiotherapy plus CTLA-4 blockade in lung cancer. TCRdb keeps only in-frame clones here, not all; method: immunoSEQ multiplex PCR. This sample carries roughly 58,000 clones, approximately 80% of them seen once, and the ten largest clones take 6% to 7.5%. Source: peripheral blood, taken from a patient treated with radiotherapy plus ipilimumab. These receptors originate from a human donor with non-small cell lung cancer whose response to radiotherapy plus ipilimumab could not be evaluated.

The CDR3 sequence: CASREDRVRNNQPQHF. CDR3 sequence (DNA): TGTGCCAGTAGGGAGGACAGGGTAAGAAACAATCAGCCCCAGCATTTT. The chain combines TRBV19 with TRBJ1-5, with 8 bases fitting TRBD1. CDR3 size: 16 residues. V dropped 6 bases and J dropped 3; count of bases not matched to a gene: 10. Germline V gene data show CDR1 as LNHDA and CDR2 as SQIVND (reference sequence). The variable domain in full, completed from reference TRBV19 and TRBJ1-5, reads DGGITQSPKYLFRKEGQNVTLSCEQNLNHDAMYWYRQDPGQGLRLIYYSQIVNDFQKGDIAEGYSVSREKKESFPLTVTSAQKNPTAFYLCASREDRVRNNQPQHFGDGTRLSIL.

The rearrangement uses TRBV7-9 and TRBJ2-1; TRBD2 matches 9 bases. Germline assignment: CDR1 SEHNR and CDR2 FQNEAQ (reference sequence). Trimming at V came to 5 bases and at J to 8 bases, leaving 10 bases not matched to a gene. This CDR3 has 15 amino acids. The CDR3 region has the DNA TGTGCCAGCAGCCCAGGCGGACTAGCGATCGATGAGCAGTTCTTC. Translation gives CASSPGGLAIDEQFF.

The J gene is TRBJ2-1, the V gene TRBV7-9; 8 positions agree with TRBD2. This CDR3 region has 18 residues. V dropped 5 bases and J dropped 1; count of bases not matched to a gene: 13. From germline, CDR1 is SEHNR and CDR2 FQNEAQ (reference sequence). CDR3 DNA sequence: TGTGCCAGCAGCCACCCGACCAGCGGGGGTCCTTCCTACAATGAGCAGTTCTTC. Translated: CASSHPTSGGPSYNEQFF.

CDR3 nucleotide sequence: TGTGCCAGCTCGGTAGGGGGATACACCGGGGAGCTGTTTTTT. Amino acid sequence: CASSVGGYTGELFF. The V gene is TRBV6-5, the J gene TRBJ2-2; D may be TRBD1 (6 bases). The CDR3 runs to 14 residues. Trimming pared 8 bases from V and 3 bases from J, leaving 13 bases between. Germline V CDR1 and CDR2: MNHEY, SVGAGI.

V is TRBV5-1 and J is TRBJ1-1; 7 bases match TRBD1. The CDR3 extends over 13 amino acids. J gave up 4 bases and V 4 bases, and 4 bases lay outside the gene matches. Per germline, CDR1 SGHRS and CDR2 YFSETQ. The CDR3 region is CASSPGGSTEAFF. CDR3 DNA sequence: TGCGCCAGCAGCCCAGGGGGAAGCACTGAAGCTTTCTTT.

This clone was seen a handful of times. Different DNA sequences within this sample yield the same CDR3. The chain carries TRBV30 and TRBJ2-4; possibly TRBD1 for D (6 bases). The V gene lost 0 bases and the J gene lost 1 base, with 7 bases spanning the gap. CDR1 is GTSNPN, CDR2 SVGIG, per germline (reference sequence). This CDR3 comprises 14 residues. The CDR3 DNA reads as TGTGCCTGGAGTGTAAGGGGGGCCAAAAACATTCAGTACTTC. Translation: CAWSVRGAKNIQYF. Full variable domain (rest looked up from reference TRBV30 and TRBJ2-4): SQTIHQWPATLVQPVGSPLSLECTVEGTSNPNLYWYRQAAGRGLQLLFYSVGIGQISSEVPQNLSASRPQDRQFILSSKKLLLSDSGFYLCAWSVRGAKNIQYFGAGTRLSVL.

The chain joins TRBV2 to TRBJ2-7; the D is unclear. Trimming left V 7 bases short and J 7 bases short, with 11 bases between. Germline-derived CDR1 and CDR2 are SNHLY and FYNNEI. The CDR3 runs to 11 residues. The CDR3 DNA follows: TGTGCCAGCAATGAGTTCAGGGAGCAGTACTTC. It codes for CASNEFREQYF.

The chain is built from TRBV11-3 and TRBJ2-5, with TRBD2 matching over 11 bases. V lost 5 bases, J lost 4 bases, and 15 bases stayed unmatched. The CDR3 is 18 amino acids. Germline values: CDR1 SGHNT, CDR2 YENEEA. The DNA of the CDR3 is TGTGCCAGCAGCCCCGGGACTAGCGGAAGCGTAGCGGCAGAGACCCAGTACTTC. Amino acid sequence: CASSPGTSGSVAAETQYF.

The chain combines TRBV19 with TRBJ2-1, with D hard to call. The CDR3 has 15 amino acids. Per the germline V gene, CDR1 is LNHDA and CDR2 is SQIVND (reference sequence). V was shortened by 3 bases and J by 3 bases, with 12 bases between the two germline ends. The CDR3 loop reads CASSIERTIYNEQFF. DNA for the CDR3: TGTGCCAGTAGTATTGAGCGTACCATCTACAATGAGCAGTTCTTC.

V usage is TRBV10-3 and J usage is TRBJ2-3, with TRBD2 identical over 14 bases. The CDR3 consists of 17 residues. J was trimmed by 1 base and V by 5 bases; bases with no gene match: 5. The germline gives CDR1 ENHRY, CDR2 SYGVKD. For the CDR3, the DNA is TGTGCCATCAGTAAAAGACTAGCGGGGGGGGGCACAGATACGCAGTATTTT. Translating it yields CAISKRLAGGGTDTQYF.